This T cell receptor (beta chain) was captured by sequencing in a study of post-analysis software for immune sequencing data. Study observations and caveats: Multiple sclerosis patients showed significantly lower normalized Chao1 diversity than controls did. A few TRBV segments appeared more often in patients than in controls, and TRBV5-6, TRBV5-1 and TRBV20-1 were among these. Those samples that were prepared in the same batch co-clustered strongly by F measure.

Included in the TCR beta cDNA libraries were unique molecular identifiers. Once roughly 0.95 to 10 million T cells were used, hundreds of thousands of cDNA molecules resulted. A single record per CDR3 protein comes from TCRdb applying MiXCR to the PCR reads. The sample has 650,000 to 850,000 distinct CDR3 sequences; approximately 50% are singletons. The CDR3 has 14 residues. Trimming removed 3 bases at V and 3 bases at J, with 11 bases between. Germline V gene lookup returns CDR1 KGHSH and CDR2 LQKENI. About this clonotype: What it binds is not known.

The receptor comes from a girl aged 5 to 17 with multiple sclerosis. The chain links TRBV18 to TRBJ1-2; a weak D match, TRBD1 (5 bases). Material: blood. The CDR3 sequence: CASSPGRDYYGYTF. CDR3 DNA: TGTGCCAGCTCACCCGGCAGGGATTACTATGGCTACACCTTC.